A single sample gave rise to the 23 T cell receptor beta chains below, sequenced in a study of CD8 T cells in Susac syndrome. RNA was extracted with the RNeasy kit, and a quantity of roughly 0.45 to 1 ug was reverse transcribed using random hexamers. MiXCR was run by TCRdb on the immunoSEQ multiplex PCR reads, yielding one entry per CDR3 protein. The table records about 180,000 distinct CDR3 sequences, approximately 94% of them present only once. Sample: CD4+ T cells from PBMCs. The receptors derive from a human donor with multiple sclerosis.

In nucleotides, the CDR3 is TGTGCCTCGCGGCGGGGTGATGAAAAACTGTTTTTT. Translation: CASRRGDEKLFF. The V gene is TRBV30, the J gene TRBJ1-4, with D hard to call. With 7 bases removed from V and 6 bases from J, the gap between germline ends came to 12 bases. The CDR3 covers 12 residues. The germline V gene encodes CDR1 GTSNPN and CDR2 SVGIG (reference sequence). Supplemented by reference TRBV30 and TRBJ1-4, the full variable domain reads SQTIHQWPATLVQPVGSPLSLECTVEGTSNPNLYWYRQAAGRGLQLLFYSVGIGQISSEVPQNLSASRPQDRQFILSSKKLLLSDSGFYLCASRRGDEKLFFGSGTQLSVL.

DNA for the CDR3: TGTGCCACCAGCAGAGATTCCGGGTATTATGGCTACACCTTC. It specifies CATSRDSGYYGYTF. This chain uses TRBV15 with TRBJ1-2; D gene unclear. Trimming left V 0 bases short and J 5 bases short, with 10 bases between. The CDR3 consists of 14 residues. Germline loops: CDR1 LNHNV, CDR2 YYDKDF (reference sequence). Using reference TRBV15 and TRBJ1-2 for the parts outside the CDR3, the full variable domain is DAMVIQNPRYQVTQFGKPVTLSCSQTLNHNVMYWYQQKSSQAPKLLFHYYDKDFNNEADTPDNFQSRRPNTSFCFLDIRSPGLGDTAMYLCATSRDSGYYGYTFGSGTRLTVV.

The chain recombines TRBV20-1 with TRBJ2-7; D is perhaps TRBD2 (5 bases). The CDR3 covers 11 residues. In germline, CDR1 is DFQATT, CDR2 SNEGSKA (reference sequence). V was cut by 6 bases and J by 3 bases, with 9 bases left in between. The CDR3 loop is CSASRDYEQYF. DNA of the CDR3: TGCAGTGCCTCACGGGACTACGAGCAGTACTTC.

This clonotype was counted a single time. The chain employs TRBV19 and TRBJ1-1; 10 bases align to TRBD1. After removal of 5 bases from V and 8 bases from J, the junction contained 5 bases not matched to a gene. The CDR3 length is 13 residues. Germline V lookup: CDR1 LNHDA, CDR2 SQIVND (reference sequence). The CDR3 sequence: CASSPRDRGEAFF. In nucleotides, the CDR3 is TGTGCCAGTAGTCCCCGGGACAGGGGAGAAGCTTTCTTT.

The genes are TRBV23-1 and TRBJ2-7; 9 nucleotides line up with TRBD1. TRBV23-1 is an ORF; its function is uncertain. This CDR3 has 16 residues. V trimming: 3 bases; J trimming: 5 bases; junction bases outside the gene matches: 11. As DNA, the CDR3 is TGCGCCAGCAGTCACCCCCGGGACAGGGACCTCGACGAGCAGTACTTC. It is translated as CASSHPRDRDLDEQYF.

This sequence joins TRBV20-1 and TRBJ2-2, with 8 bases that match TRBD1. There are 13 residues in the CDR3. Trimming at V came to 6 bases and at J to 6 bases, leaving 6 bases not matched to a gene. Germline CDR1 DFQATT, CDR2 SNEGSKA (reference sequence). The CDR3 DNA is TGCAGTGCCCGGACAGGGCGGGCCGGGGAGCTGTTTTTT. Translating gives CSARTGRAGELFF.

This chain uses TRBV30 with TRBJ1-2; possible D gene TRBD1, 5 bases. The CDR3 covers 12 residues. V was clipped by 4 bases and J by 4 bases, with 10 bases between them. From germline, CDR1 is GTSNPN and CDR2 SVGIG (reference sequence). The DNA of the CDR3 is TGTGCCTGGAAGGGGTTAATCTATGGCTACACCTTC. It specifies CAWKGLIYGYTF.

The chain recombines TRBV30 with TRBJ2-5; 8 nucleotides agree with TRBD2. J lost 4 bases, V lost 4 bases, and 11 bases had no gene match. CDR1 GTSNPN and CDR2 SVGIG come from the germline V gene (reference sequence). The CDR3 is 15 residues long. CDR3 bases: TGTGCCTGGACCCCTCGGGGGGGACGGAGAGAGACCCAGTACTTC. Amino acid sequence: CAWTPRGGRRETQYF.

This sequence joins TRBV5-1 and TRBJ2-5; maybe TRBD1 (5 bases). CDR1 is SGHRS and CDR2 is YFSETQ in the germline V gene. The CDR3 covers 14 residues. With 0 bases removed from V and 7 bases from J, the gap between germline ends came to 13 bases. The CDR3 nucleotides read TGCGCCAGCAGCTTGGAAGCCGTAACAGGGACCCAGTACTTC. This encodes CASSLEAVTGTQYF.

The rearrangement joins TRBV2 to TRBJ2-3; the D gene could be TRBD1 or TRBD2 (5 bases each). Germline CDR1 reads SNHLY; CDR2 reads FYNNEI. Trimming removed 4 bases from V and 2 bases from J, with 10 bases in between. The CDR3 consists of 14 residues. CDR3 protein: CASSGGANTDTQYF. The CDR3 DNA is TGTGCCAGCAGTGGAGGGGCCAACACAGATACGCAGTATTTT. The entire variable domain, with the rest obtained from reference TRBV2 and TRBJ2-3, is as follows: EPEVTQTPSHQVTQMGQEVILRCVPISNHLYFYWYRQILGQKVEFLVSFYNNEISEKSEIFDDQFSVERPDGSNFTLKIRSTKLEDSAMYFCASSGGANTDTQYFGPGTRLTVL.

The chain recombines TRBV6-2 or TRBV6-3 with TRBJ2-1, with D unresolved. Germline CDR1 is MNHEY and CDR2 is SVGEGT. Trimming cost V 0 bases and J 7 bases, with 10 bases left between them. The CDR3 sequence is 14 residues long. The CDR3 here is CASSYSRLMNEQFF. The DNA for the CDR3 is TGTGCCAGCAGTTACTCACGGCTTATGAATGAGCAGTTCTTC.

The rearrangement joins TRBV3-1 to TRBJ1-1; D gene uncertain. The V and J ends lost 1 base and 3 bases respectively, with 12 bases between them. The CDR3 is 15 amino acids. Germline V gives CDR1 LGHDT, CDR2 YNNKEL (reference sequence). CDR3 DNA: TGTGCCAGCAGCCAAGGCGAGGGTACGTACACTGAAGCTTTCTTT. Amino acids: CASSQGEGTYTEAFF.

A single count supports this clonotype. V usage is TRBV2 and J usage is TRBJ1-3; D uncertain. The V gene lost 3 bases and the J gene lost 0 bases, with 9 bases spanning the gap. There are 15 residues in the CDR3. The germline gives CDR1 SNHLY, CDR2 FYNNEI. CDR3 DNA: TGTGCCAGCAGTGAGGACGGGAACTCTGGAAACACCATATATTTT. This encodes CASSEDGNSGNTIYF.

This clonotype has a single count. CDR3 amino acids: CASSSQGQRNSPLHF. The CDR3 nucleotides are TGTGCCAGCAGCTCACAGGGACAGAGGAATTCACCCCTCCACTTT. The chain employs TRBV11-2 and TRBJ1-6, with 7 nucleotides matching TRBD1. The V gene end was trimmed by 4 bases and the J gene end by 7 bases; junction bases not matched to a gene: 7. The germline V gene encodes CDR1 SGHAT and CDR2 FQNNGV. This CDR3 comprises 15 residues. Using reference TRBV11-2 and TRBJ1-6 for the parts outside the CDR3, the full variable domain is EAGVAQSPRYKIIEKRQSVAFWCNPISGHATLYWYQQILGQGPKLLIQFQNNGVVDDSQLPKDRFSAERLKGVDSTLKIQPAKLEDSAVYLCASSSQGQRNSPLHFGNGTRLTVT.

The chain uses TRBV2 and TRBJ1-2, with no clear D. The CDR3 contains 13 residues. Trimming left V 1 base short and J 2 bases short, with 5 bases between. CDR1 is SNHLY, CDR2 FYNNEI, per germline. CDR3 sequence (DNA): TGTGCCAGCAGTGAAGTAGGGAACTATGGCTACACCTTC. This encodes CASSEVGNYGYTF.

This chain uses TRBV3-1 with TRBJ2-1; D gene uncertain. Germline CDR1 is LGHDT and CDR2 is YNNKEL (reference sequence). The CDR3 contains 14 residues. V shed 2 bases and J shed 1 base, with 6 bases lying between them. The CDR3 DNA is TGTGCCAGCAGCCAAAGCTATTCCTACAATGAGCAGTTCTTC. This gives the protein CASSQSYSYNEQFF.

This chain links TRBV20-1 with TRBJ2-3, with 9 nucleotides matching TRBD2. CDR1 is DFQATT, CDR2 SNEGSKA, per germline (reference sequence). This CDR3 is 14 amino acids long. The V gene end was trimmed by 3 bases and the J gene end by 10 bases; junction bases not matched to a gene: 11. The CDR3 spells CSASIAGAGSSQYF. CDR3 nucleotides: TGCAGTGCTAGCATAGCGGGGGCTGGTTCTTCGCAGTATTTT.

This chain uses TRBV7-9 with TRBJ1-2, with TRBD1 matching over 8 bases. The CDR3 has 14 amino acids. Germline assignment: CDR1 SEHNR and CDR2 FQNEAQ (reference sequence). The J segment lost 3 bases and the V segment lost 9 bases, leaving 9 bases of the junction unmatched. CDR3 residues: CASARTGPDYGYTF. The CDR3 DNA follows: TGTGCCAGTGCACGGACAGGGCCTGACTATGGCTACACCTTC.

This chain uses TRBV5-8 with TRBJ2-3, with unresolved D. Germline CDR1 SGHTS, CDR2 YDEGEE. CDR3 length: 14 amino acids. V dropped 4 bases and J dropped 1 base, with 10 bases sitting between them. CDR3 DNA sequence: TGTGCCAGCAGCCCGATGTCCCGCACAGATACGCAGTATTTT. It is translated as CASSPMSRTDTQYF.

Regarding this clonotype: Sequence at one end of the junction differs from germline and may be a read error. The CDR3 nucleotides read TGTGCCAGCCTAGGGGGTAATCAGCTCCAGCATTTT. Its protein is CASLGGNQLQHF. The gene calls are TRBV19 and TRBJ1-5; D is possibly TRBD1 (6 bases). Germline CDR1 reads LNHDA; CDR2 reads SQIVND (reference sequence). The CDR3 sequence is 12 residues long.

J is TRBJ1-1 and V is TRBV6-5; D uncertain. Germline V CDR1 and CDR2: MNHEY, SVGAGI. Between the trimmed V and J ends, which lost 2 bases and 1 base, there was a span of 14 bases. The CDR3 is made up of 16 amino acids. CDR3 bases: TGTGCCAGCAGTTACGGACCGACTGGCGCGAACACTGAAGCTTTCTTT. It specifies CASSYGPTGANTEAFF.

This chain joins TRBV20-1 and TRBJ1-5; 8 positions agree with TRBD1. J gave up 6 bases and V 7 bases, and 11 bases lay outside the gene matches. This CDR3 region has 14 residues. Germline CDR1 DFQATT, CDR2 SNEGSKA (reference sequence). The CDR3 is CSVWGQGAFQPQHF. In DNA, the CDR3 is TGCAGTGTTTGGGGGCAGGGGGCATTTCAGCCCCAGCATTTT.

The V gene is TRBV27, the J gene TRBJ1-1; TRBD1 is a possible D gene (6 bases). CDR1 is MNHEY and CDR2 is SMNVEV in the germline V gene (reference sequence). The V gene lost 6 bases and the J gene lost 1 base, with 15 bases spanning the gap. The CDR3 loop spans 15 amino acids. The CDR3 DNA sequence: TGTGCCAGCAGGTCAAACAGGGAATCGAACACTGAAGCTTTCTTT. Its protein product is CASRSNRESNTEAFF.